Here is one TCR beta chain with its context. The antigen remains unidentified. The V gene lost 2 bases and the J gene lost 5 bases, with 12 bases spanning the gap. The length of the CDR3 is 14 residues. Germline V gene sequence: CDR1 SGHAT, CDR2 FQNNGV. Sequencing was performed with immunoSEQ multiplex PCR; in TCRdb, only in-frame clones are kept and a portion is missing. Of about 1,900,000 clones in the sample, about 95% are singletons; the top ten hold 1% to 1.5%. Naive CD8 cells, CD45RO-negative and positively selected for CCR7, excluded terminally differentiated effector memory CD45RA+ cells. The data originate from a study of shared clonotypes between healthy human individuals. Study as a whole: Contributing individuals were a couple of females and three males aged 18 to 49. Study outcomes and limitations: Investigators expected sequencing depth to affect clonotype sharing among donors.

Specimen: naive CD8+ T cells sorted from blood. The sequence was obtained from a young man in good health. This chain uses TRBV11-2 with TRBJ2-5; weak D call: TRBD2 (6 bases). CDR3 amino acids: CASSLLANSETQYF. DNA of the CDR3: TGTGCCAGCAGCTTACTAGCGAACAGTGAGACCCAGTACTTC.